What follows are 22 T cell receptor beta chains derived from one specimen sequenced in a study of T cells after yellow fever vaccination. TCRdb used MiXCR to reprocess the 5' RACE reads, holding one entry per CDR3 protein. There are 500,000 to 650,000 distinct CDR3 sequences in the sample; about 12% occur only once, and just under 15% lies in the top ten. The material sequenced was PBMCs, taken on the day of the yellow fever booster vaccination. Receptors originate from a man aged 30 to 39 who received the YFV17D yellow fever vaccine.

The CDR3 protein is CASSYGDRTLQETQYF. In DNA, the CDR3 is TGTGCCAGCAGTTACGGGGACAGGACACTACAAGAGACCCAGTACTTC. The rearrangement uses TRBV6-2 or TRBV6-3 and TRBJ2-5, with TRBD1 identical over 8 bases. CDR3 length: 16 amino acids. Trimming took 2 bases from V and 2 from J; bases not matched to a gene: 7. Per germline, CDR1 MNHEY and CDR2 SVGEGT.

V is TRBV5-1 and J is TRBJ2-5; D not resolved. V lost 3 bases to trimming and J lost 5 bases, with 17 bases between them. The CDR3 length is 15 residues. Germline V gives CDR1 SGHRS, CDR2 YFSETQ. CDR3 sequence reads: CASSSETLGSETQYF. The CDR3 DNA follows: TGCGCCAGCAGCTCCGAAACTCTAGGTTCGGAGACCCAGTACTTC.

This CDR3 reads CASSFGYENEQFF. For the CDR3, the DNA is TGTGCCAGCAGCTTTGGCTACGAGAATGAGCAGTTCTTC. The rearrangement links TRBV7-2 to TRBJ2-1; D gene ambiguous. Trimming removed 3 bases from V and 7 bases from J, with 10 bases in between. The CDR3 has 13 residues. Per germline, CDR1 SGHTA and CDR2 FQGNSA.

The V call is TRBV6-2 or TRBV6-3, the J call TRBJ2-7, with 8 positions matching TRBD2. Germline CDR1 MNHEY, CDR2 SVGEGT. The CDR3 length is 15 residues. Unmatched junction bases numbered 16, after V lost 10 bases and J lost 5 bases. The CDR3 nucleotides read TGTGCCACCCAGGATTCAGTGGCGGGGGGACACGAGCAGTACTTC. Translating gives CATQDSVAGGHEQYF.

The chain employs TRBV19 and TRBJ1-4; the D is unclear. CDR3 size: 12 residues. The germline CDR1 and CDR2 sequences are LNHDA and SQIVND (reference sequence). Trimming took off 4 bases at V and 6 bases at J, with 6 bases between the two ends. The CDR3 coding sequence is TGTGCCAGTAGTAGGACGGATGAAAAACTGTTTTTT. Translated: CASSRTDEKLFF.

The CDR3 DNA reads TGTGCCAGCAGCAGACAGGGGGGATTCACCGGGGAGCTGTTTTTT. This sequence encodes CASSRQGGFTGELFF. This rearrangement joins TRBV7-9 to TRBJ2-2; 9 bases agree with TRBD1. Germline assignment: CDR1 SEHNR and CDR2 FQNEAQ (reference sequence). With 5 bases clipped from V and 4 bases from J, the junction kept 5 bases outside the gene matches. The CDR3 spans 15 residues.

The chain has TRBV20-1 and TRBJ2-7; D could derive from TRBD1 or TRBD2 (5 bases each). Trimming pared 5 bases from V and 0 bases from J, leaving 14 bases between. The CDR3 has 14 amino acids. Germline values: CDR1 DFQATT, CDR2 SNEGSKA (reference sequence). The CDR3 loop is CSAERGPSSYEQYF. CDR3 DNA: TGCAGTGCTGAGAGGGGACCGAGCTCCTACGAGCAGTACTTC.

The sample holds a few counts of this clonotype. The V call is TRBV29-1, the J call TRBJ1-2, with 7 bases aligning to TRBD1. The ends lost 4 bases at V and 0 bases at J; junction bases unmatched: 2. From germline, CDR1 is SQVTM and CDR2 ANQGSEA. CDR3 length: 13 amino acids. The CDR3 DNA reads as TGCAGCGTTGTGACAGGGTCTAACTATGGCTACACCTTC. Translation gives CSVVTGSNYGYTF. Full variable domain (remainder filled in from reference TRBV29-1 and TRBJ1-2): SAVISQKPSRDICQRGTSLTIQCQVDSQVTMMFWYRQQPGQSLTLIATANQGSEATYESGFVIDKFPISRPNLTFSTLTVSNMSPEDSSIYLCSVVTGSNYGYTFGSGTRLTVV.

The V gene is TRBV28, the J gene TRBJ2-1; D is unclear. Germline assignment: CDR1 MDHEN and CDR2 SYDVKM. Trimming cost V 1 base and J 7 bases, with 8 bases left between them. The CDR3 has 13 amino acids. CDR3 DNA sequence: TGTGCCAGCAGTTTATCGGGCTGGAATGAGCAGTTCTTC. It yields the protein CASSLSGWNEQFF.

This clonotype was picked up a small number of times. The CDR3 sequence is CASSLLRGDQETQYF. DNA for the CDR3: TGCGCCAGCAGCTTGCTTCGGGGAGACCAAGAGACCCAGTACTTC. The genes are TRBV5-1 and TRBJ2-5, with TRBD2 as a possible D gene (5 bases). V was cut by 1 base and J by 0 bases, with 10 bases left in between. The CDR3 loop spans 15 amino acids. CDR1 and CDR2 (germline): SGHRS, YFSETQ.

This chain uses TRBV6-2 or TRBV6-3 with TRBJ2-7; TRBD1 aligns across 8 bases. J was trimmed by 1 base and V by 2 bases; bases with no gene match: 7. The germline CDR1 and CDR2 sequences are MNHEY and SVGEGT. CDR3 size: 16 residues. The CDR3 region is CASSYPRQGWSYEQYF. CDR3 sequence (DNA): TGTGCCAGCAGTTACCCCCGACAGGGGTGGTCCTACGAGCAGTACTTC.

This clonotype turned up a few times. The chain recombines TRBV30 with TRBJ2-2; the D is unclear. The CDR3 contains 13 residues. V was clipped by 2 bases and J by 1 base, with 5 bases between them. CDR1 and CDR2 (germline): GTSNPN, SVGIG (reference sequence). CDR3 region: CAWSRWNTGELFF. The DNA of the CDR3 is TGTGCCTGGAGTCGCTGGAACACCGGGGAGCTGTTTTTT. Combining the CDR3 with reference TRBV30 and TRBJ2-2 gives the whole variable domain SQTIHQWPATLVQPVGSPLSLECTVEGTSNPNLYWYRQAAGRGLQLLFYSVGIGQISSEVPQNLSASRPQDRQFILSSKKLLLSDSGFYLCAWSRWNTGELFFGEGSRLTVL.

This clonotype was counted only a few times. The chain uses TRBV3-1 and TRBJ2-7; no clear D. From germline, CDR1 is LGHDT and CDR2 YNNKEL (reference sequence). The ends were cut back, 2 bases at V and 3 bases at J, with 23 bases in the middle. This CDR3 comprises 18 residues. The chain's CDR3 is CASSQWPLAGGLSYEQYF. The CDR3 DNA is TGTGCCAGCAGCCAATGGCCCCTCGCAGGTGGCCTTAGCTACGAGCAGTACTTC.

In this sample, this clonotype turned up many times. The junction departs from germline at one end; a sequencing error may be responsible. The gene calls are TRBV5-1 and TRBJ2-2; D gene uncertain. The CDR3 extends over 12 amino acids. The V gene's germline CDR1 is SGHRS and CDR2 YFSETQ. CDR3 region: CASSSGAGELFF. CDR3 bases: TGTGCCAGCAGCTCTGGGGCCGGGGAGCTGTTTTTT.

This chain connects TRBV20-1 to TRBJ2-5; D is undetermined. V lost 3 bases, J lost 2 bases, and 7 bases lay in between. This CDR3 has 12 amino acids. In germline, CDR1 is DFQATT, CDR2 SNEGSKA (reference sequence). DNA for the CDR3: TGCAGTGCTAGTTCAAAGCAAGAGACCCAGTACTTC. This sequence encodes CSASSKQETQYF.

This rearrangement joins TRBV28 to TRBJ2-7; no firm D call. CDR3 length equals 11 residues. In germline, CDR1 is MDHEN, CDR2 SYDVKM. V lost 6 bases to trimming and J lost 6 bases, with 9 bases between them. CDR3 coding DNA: TGTGCCAGCAGCTCAGGTAGCGAGCAGTACTTC. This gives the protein CASSSGSEQYF.

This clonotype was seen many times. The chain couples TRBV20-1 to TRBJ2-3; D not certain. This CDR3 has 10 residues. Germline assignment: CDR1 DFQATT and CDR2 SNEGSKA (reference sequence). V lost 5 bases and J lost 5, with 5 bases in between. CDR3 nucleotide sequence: TGCAGTGCTTCGGAAGATACGCAGTATTTT. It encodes CSASEDTQYF.

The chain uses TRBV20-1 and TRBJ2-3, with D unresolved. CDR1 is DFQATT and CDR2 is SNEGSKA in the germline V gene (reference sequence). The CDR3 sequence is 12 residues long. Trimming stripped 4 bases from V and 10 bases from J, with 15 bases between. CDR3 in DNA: TGCAGTGCTATCGGCATCGACTTCGCGCAGTATTTT. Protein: CSAIGIDFAQYF.

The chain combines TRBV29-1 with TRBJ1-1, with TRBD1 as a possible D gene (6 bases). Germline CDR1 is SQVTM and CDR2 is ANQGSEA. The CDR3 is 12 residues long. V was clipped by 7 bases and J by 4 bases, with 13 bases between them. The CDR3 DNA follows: TGCAGCGGGGGGGGGGCAGGCACTGAAGCTTTCTTT. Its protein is CSGGGAGTEAFF.

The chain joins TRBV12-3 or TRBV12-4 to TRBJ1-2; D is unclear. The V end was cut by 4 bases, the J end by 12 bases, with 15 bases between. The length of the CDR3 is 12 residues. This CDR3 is CASSSSPHGHTF. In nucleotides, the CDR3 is TGTGCCAGCAGTTCCTCCCCCCACGGACACACCTTC.

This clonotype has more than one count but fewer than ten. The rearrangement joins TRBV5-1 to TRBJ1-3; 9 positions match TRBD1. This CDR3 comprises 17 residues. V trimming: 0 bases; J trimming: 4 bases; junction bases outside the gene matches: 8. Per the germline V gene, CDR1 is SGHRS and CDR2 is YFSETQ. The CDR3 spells CASSLGTGQGTGNTIYF. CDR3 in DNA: TGCGCCAGCAGCTTGGGAACGGGACAGGGCACAGGAAACACCATATATTTT.

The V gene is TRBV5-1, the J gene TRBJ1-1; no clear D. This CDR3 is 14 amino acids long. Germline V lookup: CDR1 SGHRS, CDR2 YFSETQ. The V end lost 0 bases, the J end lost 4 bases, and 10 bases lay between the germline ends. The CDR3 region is CASSLETSGTEAFF. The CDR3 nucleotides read TGCGCCAGCAGCTTGGAAACATCGGGCACTGAAGCTTTCTTT.